This is a list of T cell receptor beta chains from one sample in a study of T cells in Graves' hyperthyroidism and ophthalmopathy. Each CDR3 protein gets one entry after TCRdb re-called the multiplex PCR reads with MiXCR. The repertoire has about 130,000 distinct CDR3 sequences, approximately 20% of them found once; the top ten carry roughly 73%. The sequenced sample was blood. The source of these receptors is a woman in her fifties or sixties with Graves' hyperthyroidism that later progressed to Graves' ophthalmopathy. Each CDR3 is given with its conserved first and last residue. The D gene is left open where the match is weak. Rows may omit the clone size; those that give it use once, few, many or a size class.

>TRBV30|few|TRBJ2-4|.
TGTGCCTGGGCCGAAGCCAAAAACATTCAGTACTTC
CAWAEAKNIQYF
>TRBV4-1|many|TRBJ2-7|.
TGCGCCAGCAGCCAAGACCGTCAATACGAGCAGTACTTC
CASSQDRQYEQYF
>TRBV28|many|TRBJ1-6|.
TGTGCCAGCAGATCCACGCGACCCAACAGATCTCCCCTCCACTTT
CASRSTRPNRSPLHF
>TRBV15|.|TRBJ2-1|.
TGTGCCACCAGCGTCAGGGGATCCTACAATGAGCAGTTCTTC
CATSVRGSYNEQFF
>TRBV7-3|few|TRBJ2-1|.
TGTGCCAGCAGCTTGGGGGGCGACACCACCAATGAGCAGTTCTTC
CASSLGGDTTNEQFF
>TRBV29-1|many|TRBJ2-3|.
TGCAGCGTTGAACGGGCAGGAGATACGCAGTATTTT
CSVERAGDTQYF
>TRBV6-1|.|TRBJ1-2|.
TGTGCCAGCAGCAAGGGAACGGACACTAACTATGGCTACACCTTC
CASSKGTDTNYGYTF
>TRBV19|few|TRBJ2-2|.
TGTGCCAGTACCGAGAACACCGGGGAGCTGTTTTTT
CASTENTGELFF
>TRBV7-9|.|TRBJ2-5|.
TGTGCCAGCAGCTTAGCGCTGCGGGAGACCCAGTACTTC
CASSLALRETQYF
>TRBV29-1|many|TRBJ2-3|TRBD2
TGCAGCGTCGGGGGACTAGCGGGGTTCACAGATACGCAGTATTTT
CSVGGLAGFTDTQYF
>TRBV10-2|.|TRBJ1-2|.
TGCGCCAGCAGTGAGGCGGAGCGGAGGGGCTACACCTTC
CASSEAERRGYTF
>TRBV6-5|.|TRBJ2-2|.
TGTGCCAGCAGTTACCAACCAGGGTCCGGGGAGCTGTTTTTT
CASSYQPGSGELFF
>TRBV20-1|many|TRBJ2-5|.
TGCAGTGCAAGCTCAAATAAAGAGACCCAGTACTTC
CSASSNKETQYF
>TRBV27|.|TRBJ2-3|TRBD2
TGTGCCAGCAGTTTGGGACTAGCTCGAGATACGCAGTATTTT
CASSLGLARDTQYF
>TRBV2|many|TRBJ2-1|.
TGTGCCAGCAGTGAAGAAGCGGTGACGTACAATGAGCAGTTCTTC
CASSEEAVTYNEQFF
>TRBV5-1|few|TRBJ1-3|.
TGCGCCAGCAGCTTTGACATCGACTCTGGAAACACCATATATTTT
CASSFDIDSGNTIYF
>TRBV12-5|.|TRBJ1-1|.
TGTGCTAGTGGTAGAGACAGGTCGAACACTGAAGCTTTCTTT
CASGRDRSNTEAFF
>TRBV9|once|TRBJ1-2|.
TGTGCCAGCAGCGGAGGGACCATGGGAATCTATGGCTACACCTTC
CASSGGTMGIYGYTF
>TRBV5-1|many|TRBJ2-2|.
TGCGCCAGCAGCATCCTCCCCCCCCCCACCGGGGAGCTGTTTTTT
CASSILPPPTGELFF
>TRBV7-9|.|TRBJ1-2|TRBD1
TGTGCCAGCAGTTCGGGACAGGGGACTCGTGGCTACACCTTC
CASSSGQGTRGYTF
>TRBV5-6|many|TRBJ2-3|.
TGTGCCAGCAGCCTGGCGGGGAGACCCCTCGATACGCAGTATTTT
CASSLAGRPLDTQYF
>TRBV30|many|TRBJ2-7|.
TGTGCCTGGAGCACCGGGACTGGCTCCTACGAGCAGTACTTC
CAWSTGTGSYEQYF
>TRBV7-2|many|TRBJ2-1|.
TGTGCCAGCAGCCCATACTACAATGAGCAGTTCTTC
CASSPYYNEQFF
>TRBV12-3/TRBV12-4|.|TRBJ1-5|TRBD1
TGTGCCAGCAGCTCGCCCGGGACAGGTAATCAGCCCCAGCATTTT
CASSSPGTGNQPQHF
>TRBV7-2|.|TRBJ1-2|.
TGTGCCAGCAGCGTCTACAGGGATCCTGGCTACACCTTC
CASSVYRDPGYTF
>TRBV11-2|many|TRBJ2-5|TRBD2
TGTGCCAGCAGGAGACTAGCGGGCAAAGAGACCCAGTACTTC
CASRRLAGKETQYF
>TRBV28|many|TRBJ2-7|.
TGTGCCAGCAGTCGCAGAGGGTCCATCACCTACGAGCAGTACTTC
CASSRRGSITYEQYF
>TRBV7-7|.|TRBJ2-5|TRBD2
TGTGCTAGCAGCTATTTAGCGGGAGGCCCCCCGGGAGAGACCCAGTACTTC
CASSYLAGGPPGETQYF
>TRBV12-3/TRBV12-4|many|TRBJ2-3|TRBD2
TGTGCCAGCAGTTTGGACGGGAGGGCGGAAGATACGCAGTATTTT
CASSLDGRAEDTQYF
>TRBV6-1|many|TRBJ2-7|.
TGTGCCAGCAGTTGGCGGGACCTTTACGAGCAGTACTTC
CASSWRDLYEQYF
>TRBV20-1|few|TRBJ2-5|TRBD2
TGCAGTGCTTCCTGGTCGGCGGGAGGCTCAACCCAGTACTTC
CSASWSAGGSTQYF
>TRBV12-3/TRBV12-4|many|TRBJ2-3|.
TGTGCCAGCAGTTTACGCCGGACCAACACAGATACGCAGTATTTT
CASSLRRTNTDTQYF
>TRBV7-9|few|TRBJ2-3|TRBD2
TGTGCCAGCAGCGGGGGACTAGCGGGAGGGGTAGATACGCAGTATTTT
CASSGGLAGGVDTQYF
>TRBV15|many|TRBJ1-5|.
TGTGCCACCAGCGGAAACAGGGTCGGTCAGCCCCAGCATTTT
CATSGNRVGQPQHF
>TRBV30|many|TRBJ2-2|.
TGTGCCTGGAGGCGGACCGGGGAGCTGTTTTTT
CAWRRTGELFF
>TRBV28|few|TRBJ2-3|TRBD1
TGTGCCAGCAGTTTCGGGACAGCCCGCCAGAGAGATACGCAGTATTTT
CASSFGTARQRDTQYF
>TRBV5-1|many|TRBJ2-7|.
TGCGCCAGCAGCTTGTTGAGCGGAGGGGGGCGCGAGCAGTACTTC
CASSLLSGGGREQYF
>TRBV18|many|TRBJ1-5|.
TGTGCCAGCTCGCCCAGGGGTAGCAATCAGCCCCAGCATTTT
CASSPRGSNQPQHF
>TRBV20-1|.|TRBJ2-5|TRBD2
TGCAGTGCTGGACTAGCGGGAGTGGGGTCCGAGTACTTC
CSAGLAGVGSEYF
>TRBV18|few|TRBJ2-3|TRBD2
TGTGCCAGCTCACCACCGTATGTTGCGGGAGGCCCACTCCGTTCTAGCACAGATACGCAGTATTTT
CASSPPYVAGGPLRSSTDTQYF
>TRBV6-2/TRBV6-3|.|TRBJ1-5|TRBD1
TGTGCCAGCCGGGACAGGGGTCAGCCCCAGCATTTT
CASRDRGQPQHF
>TRBV20-1|.|TRBJ2-2|TRBD2
TGCAGTGCTTCGGGACTAGCGGGAACGAACACCGGGGAGCTGTTTTTT
CSASGLAGTNTGELFF
>TRBV29-1|.|TRBJ1-1|TRBD1
TGCAGCGTTGGCGGGGCAGGGGGTGAAGCTTTCTTT
CSVGGAGGEAFF
>TRBV19|many|TRBJ1-5|TRBD1
TGTGCCACCTCCGGGGACAGGGGCTTTCAGCCCCAGCATTTT
CATSGDRGFQPQHF
>TRBV7-2|.|TRBJ2-7|.
TGTGCCAGCAGCTCTGGGGCGTTCTACGAGCAGTACTTC
CASSSGAFYEQYF
>TRBV14|few|TRBJ2-1|.
TGTGCCAGCAGCCAAGCCGGGAGACAAAAGGACAATGAGCAGTTCTTC
CASSQAGRQKDNEQFF
>TRBV3-1|many|TRBJ2-1|.
TGTGCCAGCAGCCCCGGGATAGCCGGCAATGAGCAGTTCTTC
CASSPGIAGNEQFF
>TRBV11-2|many|TRBJ1-4|.
TGTGCCAGCAGCTTAGGGGGCGGAACGACTAATGAAAAACTGTTTTTT
CASSLGGGTTNEKLFF
>TRBV20-1|many|TRBJ1-1|.
TGCAGTGCTAGAACCTTAAACAGGAGAGACACTGAAGCTTTCTTT
CSARTLNRRDTEAFF
>TRBV3-1|.|TRBJ2-1|.
TGTGCCAGCAGCCAAGATTTTAATGAGCAGTTCTTC
CASSQDFNEQFF
>TRBV20-1|many|TRBJ2-7|.
TGCAGTGCTAGTGGGTACGAGCAGTACTTC
CSASGYEQYF
>TRBV20-1|.|TRBJ2-5|TRBD1
TGCAGTGCTAACAGGGGGGCAGAGACCCAGTACTTC
CSANRGAETQYF
>TRBV6-1|many|TRBJ2-1|TRBD2
TGTGCCAGCAGTTCTTACCCGGGACTAGCGGGAGTGGAGCAGTTCTTC
CASSSYPGLAGVEQFF